This record looks at one T cell receptor (beta chain) sequence and its context. Its antigen is not known. The germline CDR1 and CDR2 sequences are MNHNS and SASEGT. V lost 3 bases to trimming and J lost 3 bases, with 11 bases between them. The CDR3 contains 14 residues. The record originates from a study of CD8 T cells in ankylosing spondylitis. Findings and limits, study-wide: In the blood and synovial fluid of reactive arthritis, some motif variants had been previously reported. Blood of patients with ankylosing spondylitis appeared to be characterized by a TCR beta motif of several highly homologous variants.

TCRdb re-analysed the 5' RACE reads in MiXCR, keeping a single row per CDR3 protein. The sample includes about 360,000 distinct CDR3 sequences, 20% to 25% of them seen just once. J is TRBJ1-1 and V is TRBV6-1, with D perhaps matching TRBD1 (5 bases). The receptor comes from a male donor with ankylosing spondylitis or in good health (not recorded which). The sequenced sample consisted of blood, either unsorted or a sorted T cell fraction (not recorded which). The CDR3 loop is CASSEDGADTEAFF. The DNA for the CDR3 is TGTGCCAGCAGTGAGGACGGGGCAGACACTGAAGCTTTCTTT.